Below, 14 T cell receptor beta chains from the same sample are listed, as sequenced in a study of T cells after yellow fever vaccination (dated by TCRdb to the late 2010s). The sample's treatment or condition label, decoded: live attenuated yellow fever vaccine strain. Library generation was performed with 5' RACE. Instrument on record: Illumina NovaSeq 6000. TCRdb reanalyzed the raw reads on its own, using fastp at Q25 for trimming and MiXCR for clone calling, and kept in-frame beta chains. Identical CDR3 protein sequences are pooled into one entry, listed with their most common genes and DNA. The sample has hundreds of thousands of distinct CDR3 sequences on record, roughly a sixth of them singletons. 18% of the sample is taken by the ten largest. Specimen: PBMCs, collected before the yellow fever booster vaccination. These receptors were obtained from a young man who received the YFV17D yellow fever vaccine.

The V gene is TRBV25-1, the J gene TRBJ2-7; TRBD1 matches 7 bases. The length of the CDR3 is 13 residues. CDR1 is MGHDK, CDR2 SYGVNS, per germline. The DNA for the CDR3 is TGTGCCAGCCCACCGGGACAGCACTACGAGCTGTACGTC. Residues: CASPPGQHYELYV.

The chain employs TRBV7-6 and TRBJ1-3, with 7 bases that match TRBD1. Germline assignment: CDR1 SGHVS and CDR2 FNYEAQ. CDR3 length equals 17 residues. V dropped 5 bases and J dropped 0; count of bases not matched to a gene: 10. CDR3 DNA sequence: TGTGCCAGCAGCCCCTGGGGGACAGCCGGCTCTGGAAACACCATATATTTT. Translating gives CASSPWGTAGSGNTIYF.

Only a few counts were recorded for this clonotype. V and J are TRBV5-6 and TRBJ1-5, with D possibly TRBD1 on 5 matching bases. The CDR3 is 15 amino acids. V dropped 4 bases and J dropped 5 bases, with 16 bases sitting between them. The V gene's germline CDR1 is SGHDT and CDR2 YYEEEE. CDR3 in amino acids: CASSQDSRGDQPQHF. CDR3 DNA: TGTGCCAGCAGCCAAGATAGTAGGGGCGATCAGCCCCAGCATTTT.

V is TRBV28 and J is TRBJ2-4, with no clear D. The CDR3 sequence is 16 residues long. Trimming removed 6 bases at V and 0 bases at J, with 15 bases between. CDR1 MDHEN and CDR2 SYDVKM come from the germline V gene. The CDR3 bases are TGTGCCAGCAGGCCTCACCGCGAGCTAGCCAAAAACATTCAGTACTTC. It translates to CASRPHRELAKNIQYF.

This rearrangement joins TRBV3-1 to TRBJ2-3; 8 nucleotides align to TRBD2. The V and J ends lost 0 bases and 5 bases, in that order; junction bases with no gene match: 4. In germline, CDR1 is LGHDT, CDR2 YNNKEL (reference sequence). CDR3 size: 15 residues. CDR3 nucleotide sequence: TGTGCCAGCAGCCAAGATCACGGGGGGGAAGATACGCAGTATTTT. This translates into CASSQDHGGEDTQYF.

The chain combines TRBV7-6 with TRBJ2-6, with TRBD1 identical over 7 bases. The CDR3 consists of 15 residues. Germline CDR1 is SGHVS and CDR2 is FNYEAQ. V lost 4 bases and J lost 5; bases outside the gene matches: 5. CDR3 in amino acids: CASSSGQDRANVLTF. As DNA, the CDR3 is TGTGCCAGCAGCTCCGGACAGGACAGGGCCAACGTCCTGACTTTC.

This clonotype was picked up many times. The chain carries TRBV29-1 and TRBJ2-5; D could derive from TRBD1 or TRBD2 (6 bases each). The CDR3 is made up of 15 amino acids. Trimming removed 4 bases from V and 0 bases from J, with 15 bases in between. CDR1 and CDR2 from the germline V gene are SQVTM and ANQGSEA. CDR3: CSVGVGGPYQETQYF. The CDR3 DNA sequence: TGCAGCGTTGGGGTAGGGGGGCCGTACCAAGAGACCCAGTACTTC. The full variable domain, with the rest looked up from reference TRBV29-1 and TRBJ2-5, is SAVISQKPSRDICQRGTSLTIQCQVDSQVTMMFWYRQQPGQSLTLIATANQGSEATYESGFVIDKFPISRPNLTFSTLTVSNMSPEDSSIYLCSVGVGGPYQETQYFGPGTRLLVL.

The chain links TRBV20-1 to TRBJ2-7, with TRBD2 matching over 7 bases. Germline V gene data show CDR1 as DFQATT and CDR2 as SNEGSKA (reference sequence). The CDR3 runs to 13 residues. The V and J ends lost 6 bases and 5 bases, in that order; junction bases with no gene match: 10. CDR3 sequence reads: CSANPGTTNEQYF. For the CDR3, the DNA is TGCAGTGCAAACCCCGGGACTACAAACGAGCAGTACTTC.

This clonotype has at least ten counts. J is TRBJ2-1 and V is TRBV9; the D gene is possibly TRBD2 (6 bases). The CDR3 has 13 amino acids. The germline V and J ends were trimmed by 3 bases and 2 bases, with 6 bases remaining between them. Germline V lookup: CDR1 SGDLS, CDR2 YYNGEE. The DNA for the CDR3 is TGTGCCAGCAGCGGGGGGGCCTACAATGAGCAGTTCTTC. This gives the protein CASSGGAYNEQFF.

The rearrangement joins TRBV11-2 to TRBJ2-6; D remains ambiguous. Germline CDR1 is SGHAT and CDR2 is FQNNGV. V lost 2 bases and J lost 0, with 5 bases in between. The CDR3 runs 15 residues. The CDR3 protein is CASSLSDSGANVLTF. As DNA, the CDR3 is TGTGCCAGCAGCTTATCGGACTCTGGGGCCAACGTCCTGACTTTC. The variable domain in full, completed from reference TRBV11-2 and TRBJ2-6, reads EAGVAQSPRYKIIEKRQSVAFWCNPISGHATLYWYQQILGQGPKLLIQFQNNGVVDDSQLPKDRFSAERLKGVDSTLKIQPAKLEDSAVYLCASSLSDSGANVLTFGAGSRLTVL.

The chain is built from TRBV7-3 and TRBJ2-1; TRBD2 agrees at 8 bases. Looked up from germline, CDR1 is SGHTA and CDR2 is FQGTGA. The CDR3 runs 16 residues. The J segment lost 1 base and the V segment lost 2 bases, leaving 4 bases of the junction unmatched. The CDR3 reads CASSLRAGESYNEQFF. The CDR3 nucleotides are TGTGCCAGCAGCTTACGAGCGGGGGAGTCCTACAATGAGCAGTTCTTC.

The chain employs TRBV28 and TRBJ2-1; tentatively, D is TRBD2 (5 bases). Germline CDR1 reads MDHEN; CDR2 reads SYDVKM. The CDR3 covers 15 residues. The V gene lost 4 bases and the J gene lost 7 bases, with 17 bases spanning the gap. This CDR3 reads CASSSDLAPANEQFF. CDR3 DNA sequence: TGTGCCAGCAGTTCCGATCTAGCTCCTGCAAATGAGCAGTTCTTC. Filled out from reference TRBV28 and TRBJ2-1, the complete variable domain reads DVKVTQSSRYLVKRTGEKVFLECVQDMDHENMFWYRQDPGLGLRLIYFSYDVKMKEKGDIPEGYSVSREKKERFSLILESASTNQTSMYLCASSSDLAPANEQFFGPGTRLTVL.

This clonotype came up a few times. The CDR3 nucleotides read TGCAGCGCGTTCCTCGGGGAGCTGTTTTTT. Residues: CSAFLGELFF. V and J are TRBV29-1 and TRBJ2-2; D remains unclear. The CDR3 is 10 amino acids. Looked up from germline, CDR1 is SQVTM and CDR2 is ANQGSEA. The V end was cut by 7 bases, the J end by 7 bases, with 7 bases between.

The chain carries TRBV28 and TRBJ2-7; 10 bases align to TRBD1. Per germline, CDR1 MDHEN and CDR2 SYDVKM. Trimming removed 8 bases from V and 4 bases from J; junction bases left unmatched: 8. The CDR3 is 14 residues long. CDR3 sequence (DNA): TGTGCCAGCGGTTCCGGGACAGGGGTGTACGAGCAGTACGTC. It yields the protein CASGSGTGVYEQYV.